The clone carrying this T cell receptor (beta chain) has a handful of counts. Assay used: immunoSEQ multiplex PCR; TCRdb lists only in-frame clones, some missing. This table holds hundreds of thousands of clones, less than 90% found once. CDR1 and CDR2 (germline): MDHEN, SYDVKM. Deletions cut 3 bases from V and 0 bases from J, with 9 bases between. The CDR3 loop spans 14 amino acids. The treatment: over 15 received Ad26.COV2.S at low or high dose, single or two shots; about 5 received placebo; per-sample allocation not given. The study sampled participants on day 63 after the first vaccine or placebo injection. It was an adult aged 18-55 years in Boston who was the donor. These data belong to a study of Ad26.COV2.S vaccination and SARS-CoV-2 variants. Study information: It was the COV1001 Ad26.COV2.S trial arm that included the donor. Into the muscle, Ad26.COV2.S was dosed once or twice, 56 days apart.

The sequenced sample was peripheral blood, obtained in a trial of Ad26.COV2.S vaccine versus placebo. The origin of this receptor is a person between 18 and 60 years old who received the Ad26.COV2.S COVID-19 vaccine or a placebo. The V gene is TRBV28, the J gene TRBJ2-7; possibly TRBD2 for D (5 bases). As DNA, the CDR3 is TGTGCCAGCAGTTTCCCCGGGAACTCCTACGAGCAGTACTTC. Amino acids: CASSFPGNSYEQYF.